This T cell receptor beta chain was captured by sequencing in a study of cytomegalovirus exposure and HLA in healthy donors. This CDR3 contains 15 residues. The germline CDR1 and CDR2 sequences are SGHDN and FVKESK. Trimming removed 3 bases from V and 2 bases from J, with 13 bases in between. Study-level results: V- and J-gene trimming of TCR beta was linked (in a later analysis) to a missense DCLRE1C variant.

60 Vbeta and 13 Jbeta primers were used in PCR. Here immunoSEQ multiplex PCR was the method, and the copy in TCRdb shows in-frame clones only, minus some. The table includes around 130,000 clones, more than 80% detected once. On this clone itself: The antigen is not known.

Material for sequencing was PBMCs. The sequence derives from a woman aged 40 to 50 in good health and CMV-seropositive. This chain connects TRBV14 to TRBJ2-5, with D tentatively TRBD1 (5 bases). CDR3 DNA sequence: TGTGCCAGCAGCCAGGACAACAGACGGCAAGAGACCCAGTACTTC. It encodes CASSQDNRRQETQYF.